The rows below give T cell receptor beta chains drawn from one sample of a study of T-cell memory formation after mild COVID-19. TCRdb reprocessed the 5' RACE reads with MiXCR, giving one entry per CDR3 protein. The sample consists of some 160,000 distinct CDR3 sequences, 10% to 15% of them appearing once. Source material: PBMCs or a T cell subset sorted from them (not recorded which). These receptors were collected from a young man who had mild COVID-19 (a few samples of this study predate the infection). Cell type and time point are not known. The CDR3 runs from the conserved cysteine through the conserved F or W. The size of a clone is reported for some rows only, either as once, few or many, or as a class for expanded clones.

few | TRBV9 | CASSSRLAGDGEQFF
few | TRBV3-1 | CASSRSGGPRETQYF
few | TRBV5-1 | CASSPAPGFQETQYF
few | TRBV7-3 | CASSDRDGTDTQYF
many | TRBV4-3 | CASSWGVFQETQYF
many | TRBV29-1 | CSALSGIDEQFF
- | TRBV3-1 | CASSRRGMGTQYF
- | TRBV7-3 | CASSLSQSYEQYF
few | TRBV30 | CAWSSATGTEQYF
few | TRBV12-3/TRBV12-4 | CASLRAGVQKEQFF
few | TRBV5-4 | CASSFDGGNQPQHF
few | TRBV7-2 | CASSPFGVERSPLHF
many | TRBV5-1 | CASSSTWTTKETQYF
- | TRBV11-2 | CASRRWGLVSNEQFF
- | TRBV5-1 | CASSLVVTAYNGYTF
- | TRBV4-1 | CASSQQGGGRTQETQYF
once | TRBV23-1 | CASSHEEDYSNQPQHF
- | TRBV10-2 | CASSLTGGGGTEAFF
- | TRBV7-6 | CASSLGGLPHQETQYF
few | TRBV20-1 | CSVRSGGAGELFF
- | TRBV5-1 | CASTPAGGGQDYGYTF
many | TRBV7-3 | CASSLPAGPRGIWVPLNGYTF
many | TRBV7-2 | CASSRPGGGGELFF
- | TRBV11-3 | CASSAGGRAGAQYF
- | TRBV7-9 | CASSLMLGQGNAEAFF
- | TRBV12-3/TRBV12-4 | CASTETGAETQYF
few | TRBV20-1 | CSARDPGAGETQYF
- | TRBV5-1 | CASSPVAYNEQFF
few | TRBV7-2 | CASSLGAVTDTQYF
- | TRBV4-2 | CASSQELAKNIQYF
- | TRBV18 | CASSPPTGTSVETQYF
- | TRBV7-3 | CASSLTSAETKYF
few | TRBV29-1 | CSVELRPRGTQYF
few | TRBV20-1 | CSGSGGGELFF
few | TRBV5-1 | CASSMTGGTITEAFF
- | TRBV5-1 | CASSPWTGGKETQYF
few | TRBV3-1 | CASSQVSSGAVTGELFF
- | TRBV5-4 | CASSLRPYQETQYF
few | TRBV12-3/TRBV12-4 | CASSLGTAPSTDTQYF
few | TRBV7-6 | CASSSLSGRTQYF
- | TRBV14 | CASSQQEQTTQYF
- | TRBV28 | CASSLFDAEVYGYTF
- | TRBV28 | CASQNGGYGYTF
- | TRBV2 | CASSVLGTHTGELFF
- | TRBV20-1 | CSARDRRGLPEAFF
- | TRBV12-3/TRBV12-4 | CASSLTLGKDTQYF
few | TRBV11-2 | CASSVGNQETQYF
- | TRBV7-6 | CASSLVGQGAYEQFF
few | TRBV5-6 | CASSWGSDRLEAFF
many | TRBV29-1 | CSVLQHYNEQFF
- | TRBV20-1 | CSADEGQIQETQYF
- | TRBV5-1 | CASSLDGLADTEAFF
many | TRBV5-1 | CASSLGRTAYEQYF
few | TRBV10-3 | CAIRQEETQYF
few | TRBV12-5 | CASGPREWSYEQYF
- | TRBV5-1 | CASSLGGVPTDTQYF
many | TRBV4-3 | CASSQGSHRRGDTQYF
- | TRBV7-9 | CASSLAVRTDLSEAFF
- | TRBV7-2 | CASSLAPAMSGELFF
few | TRBV4-3 | CASSRGGGLNEQFF